These T cell receptor beta chains were read from a single sample in a study of blood T cell repertoires in COVID-19. Profiling relied on immunoSEQ multiplex PCR, and the TCRdb table lists in-frame clones only, not all of them. The data contain a few hundred thousand clones, 85% of them singletons. Sequenced: peripheral blood. These receptors were obtained from a woman between 18 and 29 years old with acute or convalescent COVID-19. Each CDR3 is given with its conserved first and last residue. The D gene is left open where the match is weak. Clone size is stated in some rows and not others, as once, few, many or a class when expanded.

clone_size,d_call,v_call,j_call,cdr3_nt,cdr3_aa
NA,TRBD2,TRBV7-3,TRBJ2-1,TGTGCCAGCAGTAGCGGGAGCTCCTACAATGAGCAGTTCTTC,CASSSGSSYNEQFF
NA,TRBD2,TRBV27,TRBJ2-5,TGTGCCAGCAGCCCATCGACGGTGGGAGGGCCCGAAGAGACCCAGTACTTC,CASSPSTVGGPEETQYF
NA,TRBD1,TRBV6-5,TRBJ1-2,TGTGCCAGCAGCGAGACAGGGGGCTATGGCTACACCTTC,CASSETGGYGYTF
NA,NA,TRBV7-2,TRBJ1-4,TGTGCCAGCAGCTCTCAGGGGACATCTAATGAAAAACTGTTTTTT,CASSSQGTSNEKLFF
once,TRBD2,TRBV11-2,TRBJ2-3,TGTGCCAGCAGCTTTAGACTAGCTACAGATACGCAGTATTTT,CASSFRLATDTQYF
NA,NA,TRBV7-8,TRBJ2-1,TGTGCCAGCAGCTTAGGACTAGGAACTTACAATGAGCAGTTCTTC,CASSLGLGTYNEQFF
NA,NA,TRBV10-2,TRBJ1-4,NA,CASSPTTKNYGTEVMKNCFF
NA,TRBD1,TRBV6-2/TRBV6-3,TRBJ1-2,TGTGCCAGCAGTTACTCGAGGTATGGACAGGACTTTAACTATGGCTACACCTTC,CASSYSRYGQDFNYGYTF
NA,TRBD1,TRBV27,TRBJ1-2,TGTGCCAGCAGTTTGTCTACCCCGGGACAGGGCATGAACTATGGCTACACCTTC,CASSLSTPGQGMNYGYTF
NA,NA,TRBV20-1,TRBJ2-7,TGCAGTGCTAGTGTGGGAACGGCGGGCTACGAGCAGTACTTC,CSASVGTAGYEQYF
NA,TRBD1,TRBV3-1/TRBV3-2,TRBJ1-1,TGTGCCAGCAGCCCCACATGGGACAGTCGGAACACTGAAGCTTTCTTT,CASSPTWDSRNTEAFF
NA,NA,TRBV19,TRBJ2-3,TGTGCCAGTAGTATAGCCGCAGGGACAGATACGCAGTATTTT,CASSIAAGTDTQYF
few,TRBD1,TRBV5-1,TRBJ1-3,TGCGCCAGCAGCTCCTTTGGGACAGGGGGGAAGGCCATATATTTT,CASSSFGTGGKAIYF
NA,TRBD1,TRBV9,TRBJ2-2,TGTGCCAGCGGGACAGGGTGGGGAATGAACACCGGGGAGCTGTTTTTT,CASGTGWGMNTGELFF
once,NA,TRBV9,TRBJ1-2,TGTGCCAGCAGCGGAGAGAGGGGGTTCTATGGCTACACCTTC,CASSGERGFYGYTF
NA,TRBD1,TRBV11-2,TRBJ2-5,TGTGCCAGCAGCTCCGGACAGGGGGCGTACCAAGAGACCCAGTACTTC,CASSSGQGAYQETQYF
once,NA,TRBV7-8,TRBJ1-1,TGTGCCAGCAGCTTATCTTCGGGGGGAGGGACTGAAGCTTTCTTT,CASSLSSGGGTEAFF
NA,TRBD1,TRBV5-6,TRBJ1-3,TGTGCCAGCAGCTTACAGGGGGCTGGAAACACCATATATTTT,CASSLQGAGNTIYF
NA,NA,TRBV3-1/TRBV3-2,TRBJ2-7,TGTGCCAGCAGCTTACAGGGACCGATCTACGAGCAGTACTTC,CASSLQGPIYEQYF
NA,TRBD2,TRBV12-5,TRBJ2-5,TGTGCTAGTGGTCCTCTTAGCGGGGGACAAGAGACCCAGTACTTC,CASGPLSGGQETQYF
NA,TRBD2,TRBV5-1,TRBJ2-7,TGCGCCAGCGCCATCGGGGGGCGGGAGGTAAACTACGAGCAGTACTTC,CASAIGGREVNYEQYF
NA,NA,TRBV19,TRBJ1-2,TGTGCCAGTAGTATCTTACAGGGATTCCACGGCTACACCTTC,CASSILQGFHGYTF
NA,TRBD1,TRBV18,TRBJ2-7,TGTGCCAGCTCTCGGGACAGGGGCGAGCAGTACTTC,CASSRDRGEQYF
NA,TRBD2,TRBV15,TRBJ2-7,TGTGCCACCAGCAGAGATTCTCGGCGGGAGCCCTCCTACGAGCAGTACTTC,CATSRDSRREPSYEQYF
NA,TRBD1,TRBV6-5,TRBJ2-2,TGTGCCAGCAGCGTACAGGGGGCGCCGGCCGGGGAGCTGTTTTTT,CASSVQGAPAGELFF
NA,NA,TRBV20-1,TRBJ1-2,TGCAGTGCTGGGAAGGGGGGCTACACCTTC,CSAGKGGYTF